The clone carrying this TCR beta chain has a single count. Its matching antigen is unknown. CDR1 and CDR2 (germline): SNHLY, FYNNEI. The CDR3 consists of 14 residues. V shed 6 bases and J shed 6 bases, with 14 bases lying between them. Making the TCR beta libraries involved quantitative 5'-RACE with molecular barcodes. TCRdb re-derived calls from the 5' RACE reads in MiXCR, one entry per CDR3 protein. The table has 200,000 to 300,000 distinct CDR3 sequences, around 25% seen once. The data stem from a study of CD8 T cells in ankylosing spondylitis. Study findings and constraints: Disease-associated clonotypes exhibited CD8+ identity and were relatively infrequent in peripheral blood. Ankylosing spondylitis blood appeared to carry a characteristic TCR beta motif of seven to nine highly homologous variants.

This sequence was found in a male donor with ankylosing spondylitis or in good health (not recorded which). V gene TRBV2 combines with J gene TRBJ2-2, with D perhaps given as TRBD1 or TRBD2 (5 bases each). Sequences were obtained from blood, either unsorted or a sorted T cell fraction (not recorded which). The CDR3 nucleotides are TGTGCCAGCAGATGGGACGGGACCGCCGGGGAGCTGTTTTTT. Amino acid sequence: CASRWDGTAGELFF. The whole variable domain, remainder taken from reference TRBV2 and TRBJ2-2, is EPEVTQTPSHQVTQMGQEVILRCVPISNHLYFYWYRQILGQKVEFLVSFYNNEISEKSEIFDDQFSVERPDGSNFTLKIRSTKLEDSAMYFCASRWDGTAGELFFGEGSRLTVL.